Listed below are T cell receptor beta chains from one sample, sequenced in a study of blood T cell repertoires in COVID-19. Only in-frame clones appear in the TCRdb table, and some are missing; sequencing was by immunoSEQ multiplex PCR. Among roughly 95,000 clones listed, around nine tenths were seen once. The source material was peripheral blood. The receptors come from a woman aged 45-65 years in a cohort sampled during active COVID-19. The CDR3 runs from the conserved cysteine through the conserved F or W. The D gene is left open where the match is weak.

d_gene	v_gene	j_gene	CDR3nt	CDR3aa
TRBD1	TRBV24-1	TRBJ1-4	TGTGCCACCAGTGACCATAAACAGGGGGCTTATGAAAAACTGTTTTTT	CATSDHKQGAYEKLFF
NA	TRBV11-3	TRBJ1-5	TGTGCCAGCAGCTTACAGGGCAGCCAGCCCCAGCATTTT	CASSLQGSQPQHF
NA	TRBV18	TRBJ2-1	TGTGCCAGCTCACCCCTTCGAATTACTACCTCCTACAATGAGCAGTTCTTC	CASSPLRITTSYNEQFF
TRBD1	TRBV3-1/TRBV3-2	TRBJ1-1	TGTGCCAGCAGCCAACTACAGGGGCGGAACACTGAAGCTTTCTTT	CASSQLQGRNTEAFF
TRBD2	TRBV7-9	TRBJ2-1	TGTGCCAGCAGCCCCTCAGCGGGAGGGTACAATGAGCAGTTCTTC	CASSPSAGGYNEQFF
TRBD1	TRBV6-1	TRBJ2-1	TGTGCCAGCAGTGAAAACACAGGGGGGTTCTATGAGCAGTTCTTC	CASSENTGGFYEQFF
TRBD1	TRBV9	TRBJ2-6	TGTGCCAGCAGCCTATTGGACAGGAGTAGGGGTGGGGCCAACGTCCTGACTTTC	CASSLLDRSRGGANVLTF
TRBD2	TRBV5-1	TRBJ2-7	TGCGCCAGCAGCTTGGGGGGTAGCGGGACGTCCTACGAGCAGTACTTC	CASSLGGSGTSYEQYF
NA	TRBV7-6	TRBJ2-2	TGTGCCAGCAGCTCCAAGGGGGGGCGAACCACCGGGGAGCTGTTTTTT	CASSSKGGRTTGELFF
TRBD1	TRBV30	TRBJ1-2	TGTGCCTGGAGTAAGGACAGGGCGGGAGGCTACACCTTC	CAWSKDRAGGYTF
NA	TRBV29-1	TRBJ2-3	TGCAGCGTTGAAGGGGAGAGTACAGATACGCAGTATTTT	CSVEGESTDTQYF
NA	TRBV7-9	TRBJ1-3	TGTGCCAGCAGCTTAGAGTGGGCAGCACTTCACGATTTT	CASSLEWAALHDF